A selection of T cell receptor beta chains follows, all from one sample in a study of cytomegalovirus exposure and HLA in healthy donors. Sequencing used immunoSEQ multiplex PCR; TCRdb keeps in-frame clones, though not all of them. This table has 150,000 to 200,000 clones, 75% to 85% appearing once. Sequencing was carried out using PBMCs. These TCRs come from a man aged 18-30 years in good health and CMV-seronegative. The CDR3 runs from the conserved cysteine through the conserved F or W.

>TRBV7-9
CASSSPGLAGGGETQYF
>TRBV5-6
CASSFVGSSGANVLTF
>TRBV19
CASSTRDSLADTQYF
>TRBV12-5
CASGLTDVSYEQYF
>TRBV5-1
CASSMGTGRPEAFF
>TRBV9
CASTPRANYGYTF
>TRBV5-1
CASSPDRGSKDTQYF
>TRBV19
CASSYRVTYEQYF
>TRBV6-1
CASSSRDRVSEQFF
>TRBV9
CASSVDEAGGLNTQYF
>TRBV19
CASRGGQGGNTEAFF
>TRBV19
CASSPGGPTDTQYF
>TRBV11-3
CASSRLAGEGEQYF
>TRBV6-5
CASSAGQEYNEQFF
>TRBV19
CASSIGGIQPQHF
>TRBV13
CASGQGETQYF
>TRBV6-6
CASSRIPGQGYTEAFF
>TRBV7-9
CASSPQGSSYNEQFF
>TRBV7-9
CASSTKREGGGNEQFF
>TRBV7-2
CASSLKRGGEQYF
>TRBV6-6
CASSLGLQETQYF
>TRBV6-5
CASSYSGGSEKLFF
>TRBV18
CASSPDPSNTQYF
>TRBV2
CASSEEAPGLNSGANVLTF
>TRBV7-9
CASSLEAGGDEQYF
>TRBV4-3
CASSQDRDRVETQYF
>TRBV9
CASSSGLADYEQYF
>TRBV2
CASSLSGGQETQYF
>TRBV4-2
CASSQDLGRIGYTF
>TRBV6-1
CASSARLGELFF
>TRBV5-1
CASSSQPGVNQPQHF
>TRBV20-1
CSALLGYEQYF
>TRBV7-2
CASSGRQRGYGYTF
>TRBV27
CASSLEAGPRGNEQFF
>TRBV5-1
CASSLTGADEQYF
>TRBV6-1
CASKMAGVSQPQHF
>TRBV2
CASSELGGKADTQYF
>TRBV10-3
CAISESEGNTEAFF
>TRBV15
CATSTGTGGNTIYF
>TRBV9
CASSPMTSGVIETQYF
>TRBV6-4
CASSETGNYGYTF
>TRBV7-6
CASSSFGGGTYEQYF
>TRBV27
CASSYTGLGGELFF
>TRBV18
CASSPVGGVRNTEAFF
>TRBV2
CASRPIDTEAFF
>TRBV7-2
CASSLGAGSGGTQYF
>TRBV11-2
CASSPPGLAGVETQYF
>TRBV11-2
CASSLVSSNEQFF
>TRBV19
CASSSRGRIATYEQYF
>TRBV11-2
CASSLGAGGPRETQYF
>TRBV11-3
CASSQENTGDLYNEQFF
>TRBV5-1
CASSLANTEGGYTF
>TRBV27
CASSSFNWTGDNYGYTF